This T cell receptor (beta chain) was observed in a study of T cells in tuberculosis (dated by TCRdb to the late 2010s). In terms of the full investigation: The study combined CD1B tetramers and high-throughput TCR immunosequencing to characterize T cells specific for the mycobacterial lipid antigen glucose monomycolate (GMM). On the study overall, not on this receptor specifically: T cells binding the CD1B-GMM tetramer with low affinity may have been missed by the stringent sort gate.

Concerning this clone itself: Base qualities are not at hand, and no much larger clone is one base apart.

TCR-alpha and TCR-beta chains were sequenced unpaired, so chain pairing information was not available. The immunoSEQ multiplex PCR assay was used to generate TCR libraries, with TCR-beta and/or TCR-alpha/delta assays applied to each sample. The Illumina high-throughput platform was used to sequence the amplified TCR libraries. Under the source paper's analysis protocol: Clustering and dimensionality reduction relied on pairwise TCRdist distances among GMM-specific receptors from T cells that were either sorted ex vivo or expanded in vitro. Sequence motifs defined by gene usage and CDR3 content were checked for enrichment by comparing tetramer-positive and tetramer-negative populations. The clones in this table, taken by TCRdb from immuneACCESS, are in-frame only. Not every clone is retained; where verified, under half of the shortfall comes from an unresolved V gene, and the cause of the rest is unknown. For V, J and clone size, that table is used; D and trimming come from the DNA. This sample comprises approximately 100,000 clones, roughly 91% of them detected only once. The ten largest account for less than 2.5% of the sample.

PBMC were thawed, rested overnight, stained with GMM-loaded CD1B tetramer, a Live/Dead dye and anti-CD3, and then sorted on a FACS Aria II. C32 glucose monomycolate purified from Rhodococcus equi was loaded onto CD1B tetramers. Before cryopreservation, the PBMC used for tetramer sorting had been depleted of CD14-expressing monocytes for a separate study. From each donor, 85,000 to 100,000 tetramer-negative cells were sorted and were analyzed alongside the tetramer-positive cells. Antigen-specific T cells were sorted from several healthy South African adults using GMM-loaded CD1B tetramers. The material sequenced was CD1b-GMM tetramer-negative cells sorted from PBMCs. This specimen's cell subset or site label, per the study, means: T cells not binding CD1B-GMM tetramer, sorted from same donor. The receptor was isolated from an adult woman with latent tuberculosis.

The CDR3 loop reads CASSRGLGSYNEQFF. In nucleotides, the sequence is TGCGCCAGCAGCAGGGGTTTAGGGTCCTACAATGAGCAGTTCTTC. The receptor chain draws on TRBV5-1 and TRBJ2-1, with a weak D call of TRBD1 (5 bases match). CDR1 and CDR2 were assigned from the germline V gene as SGHRS and YFSETQ. V is cut by 4 bases and J by 1 base, and the space between the germline ends is 12 bases. The CDR3 runs 15 amino acids, cysteine and phenylalanine included. The only DNA kept is the CDR3, 45 bases in frame from the first base. Where the CDR3 stops, the reference TRBV5-1 and TRBJ2-1 genes take over; the full variable domain is KAGVTQTPRYLIKTRGQQVTLSCSPISGHRSVSWYQQTPGQGLQFLFEYFSETQRNKGNFPGRFSGRQFSNSRSEMNVSTLELGDSALYLCASSRGLGSYNEQFFGPGTRLTVL.